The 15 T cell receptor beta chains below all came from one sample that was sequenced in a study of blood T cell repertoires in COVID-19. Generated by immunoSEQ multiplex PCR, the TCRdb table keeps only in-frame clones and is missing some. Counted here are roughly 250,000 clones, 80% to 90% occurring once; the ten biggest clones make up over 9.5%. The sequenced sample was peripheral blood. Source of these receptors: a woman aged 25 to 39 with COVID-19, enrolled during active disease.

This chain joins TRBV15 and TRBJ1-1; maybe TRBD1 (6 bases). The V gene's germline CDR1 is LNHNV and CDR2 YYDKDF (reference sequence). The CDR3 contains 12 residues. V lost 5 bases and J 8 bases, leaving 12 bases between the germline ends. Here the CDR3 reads CATSFGTREAFF. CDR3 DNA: TGTGCCACCAGCTTCGGGACACGAGAAGCTTTCTTT.

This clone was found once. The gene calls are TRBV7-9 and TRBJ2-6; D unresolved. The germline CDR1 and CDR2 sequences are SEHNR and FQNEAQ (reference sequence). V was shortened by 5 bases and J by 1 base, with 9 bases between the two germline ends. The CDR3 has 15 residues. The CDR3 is CASSLALSGANVLTF. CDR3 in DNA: TGTGCCAGCAGCCTCGCCCTATCTGGGGCCAACGTCCTGACTTTC.

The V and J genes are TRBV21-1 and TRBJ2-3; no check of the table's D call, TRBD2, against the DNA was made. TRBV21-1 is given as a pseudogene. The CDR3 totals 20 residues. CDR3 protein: CASSKTRGTPGTSGTDTQYF. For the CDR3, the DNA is TGTGCCAGCAGCAAAACCCGAGGGACGCCCGGGACTAGCGGCACAGATACGCAGTATTTT.

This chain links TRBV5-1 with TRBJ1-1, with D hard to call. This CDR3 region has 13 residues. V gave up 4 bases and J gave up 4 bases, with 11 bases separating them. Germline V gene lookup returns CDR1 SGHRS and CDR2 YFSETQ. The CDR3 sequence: CASSATPVTEAFF. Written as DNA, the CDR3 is TGCGCCAGCAGCGCGACACCGGTCACTGAAGCTTTCTTT.

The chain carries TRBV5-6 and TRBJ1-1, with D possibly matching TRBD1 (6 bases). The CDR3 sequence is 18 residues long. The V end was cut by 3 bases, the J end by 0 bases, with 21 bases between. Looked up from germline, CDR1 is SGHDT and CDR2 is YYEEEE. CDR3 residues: CASSSKGVRVSLNTEAFF. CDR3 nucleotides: TGTGCCAGCAGCTCGAAGGGGGTCCGAGTTAGTTTGAACACTGAAGCTTTCTTT. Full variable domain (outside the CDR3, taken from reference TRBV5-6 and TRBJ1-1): DAGVTQSPTHLIKTRGQQVTLRCSPKSGHDTVSWYQQALGQGPQFIFQYYEEEERQRGNFPDRFSGHQFPNYSSELNVNALLLGDSALYLCASSSKGVRVSLNTEAFFGQGTRLTVV.

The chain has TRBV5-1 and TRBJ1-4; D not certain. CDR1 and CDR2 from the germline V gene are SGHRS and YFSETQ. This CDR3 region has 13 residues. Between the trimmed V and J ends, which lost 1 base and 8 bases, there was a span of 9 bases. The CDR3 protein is CASSLKVREKLFF. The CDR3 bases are TGCGCCAGCAGCTTGAAAGTGAGGGAAAAACTGTTTTTT. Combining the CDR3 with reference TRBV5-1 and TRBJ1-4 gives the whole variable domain KAGVTQTPRYLIKTRGQQVTLSCSPISGHRSVSWYQQTPGQGLQFLFEYFSETQRNKGNFPGRFSGRQFSNSRSEMNVSTLELGDSALYLCASSLKVREKLFFGSGTQLSVL.

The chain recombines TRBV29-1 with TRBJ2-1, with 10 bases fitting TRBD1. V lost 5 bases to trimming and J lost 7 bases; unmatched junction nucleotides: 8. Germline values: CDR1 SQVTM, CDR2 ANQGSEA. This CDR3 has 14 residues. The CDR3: CSVPRTGGRNEQFF. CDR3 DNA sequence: TGCAGCGTTCCTAGGACAGGGGGTAGGAATGAGCAGTTCTTC.

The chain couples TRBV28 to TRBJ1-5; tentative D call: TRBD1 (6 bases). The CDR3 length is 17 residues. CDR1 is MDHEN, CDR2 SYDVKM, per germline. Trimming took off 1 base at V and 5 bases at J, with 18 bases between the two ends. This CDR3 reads CASSLYGGTPSDQPQHF. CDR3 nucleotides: TGTGCCAGCAGTTTATACGGGGGGACACCCTCCGATCAGCCCCAGCATTTT.

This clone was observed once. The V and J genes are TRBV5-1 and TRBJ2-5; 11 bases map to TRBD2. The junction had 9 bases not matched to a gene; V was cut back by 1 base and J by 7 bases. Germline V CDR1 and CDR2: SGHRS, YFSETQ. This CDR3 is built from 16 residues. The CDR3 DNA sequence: TGCGCCAGCAGCTTGCGACTAGCGGGGCAAGGTGGGACCCAGTACTTC. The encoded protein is CASSLRLAGQGGTQYF.

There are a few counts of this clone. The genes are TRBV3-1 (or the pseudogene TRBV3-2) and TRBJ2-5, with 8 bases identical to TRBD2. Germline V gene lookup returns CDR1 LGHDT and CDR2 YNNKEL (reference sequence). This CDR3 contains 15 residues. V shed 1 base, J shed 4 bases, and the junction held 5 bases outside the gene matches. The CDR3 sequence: CASSQGRAGAETQYF. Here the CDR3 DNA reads TGTGCCAGCAGCCAAGGGCGAGCGGGGGCAGAGACCCAGTACTTC.

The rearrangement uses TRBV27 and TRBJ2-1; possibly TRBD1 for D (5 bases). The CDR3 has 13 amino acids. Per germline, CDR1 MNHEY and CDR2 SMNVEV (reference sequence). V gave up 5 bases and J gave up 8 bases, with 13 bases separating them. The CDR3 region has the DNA TGTGCCAGCAGTACTCAGGGTTTTCATGAGCAGTTCTTC. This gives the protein CASSTQGFHEQFF.

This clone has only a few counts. CDR3 in amino acids: CASSRGGLTSYNEQFF. The CDR3 DNA is TGTGCCAGCAGCAGGGGCGGGCTGACATCCTACAATGAGCAGTTCTTC. The rearrangement uses TRBV7-9 and TRBJ2-1, with D perhaps matching TRBD1 or TRBD2 (5 bases each). Germline CDR1 is SEHNR and CDR2 is FQNEAQ (reference sequence). V shed 5 bases and J shed 1 base, with 15 bases lying between them. CDR3 length: 16 amino acids. The variable domain in full, completed from reference TRBV7-9 and TRBJ2-1, reads DTGVSQNPRHKITKRGQNVTFRCDPISEHNRLYWYRQTLGQGPEFLTYFQNEAQLEKSRLLSDRFSAERPKGSFSTLEIQRTEQGDSAMYLCASSRGGLTSYNEQFFGPGTRLTVL.

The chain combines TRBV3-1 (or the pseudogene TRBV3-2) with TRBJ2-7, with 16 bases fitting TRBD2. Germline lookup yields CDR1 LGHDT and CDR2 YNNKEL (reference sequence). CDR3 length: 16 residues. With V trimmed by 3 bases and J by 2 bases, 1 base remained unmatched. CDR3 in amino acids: CASSHGTSGGAYEQYF. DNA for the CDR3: TGTGCCAGCAGCCACGGGACTAGCGGGGGGGCCTACGAGCAGTACTTC.

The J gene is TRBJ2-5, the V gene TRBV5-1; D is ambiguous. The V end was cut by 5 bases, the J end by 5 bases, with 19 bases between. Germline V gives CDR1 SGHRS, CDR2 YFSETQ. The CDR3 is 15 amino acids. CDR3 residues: CASRSLKLERETQYF. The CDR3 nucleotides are TGCGCCAGCAGGTCCCTGAAACTTGAGAGGGAGACCCAGTACTTC.

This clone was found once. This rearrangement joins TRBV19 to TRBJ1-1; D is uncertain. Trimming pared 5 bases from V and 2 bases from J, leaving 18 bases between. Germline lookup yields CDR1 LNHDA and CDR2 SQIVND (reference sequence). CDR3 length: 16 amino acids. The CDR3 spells CASSDSGHFGNTEAFF. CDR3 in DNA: TGTGCCAGTAGTGATAGCGGCCACTTTGGTAACACTGAAGCTTTCTTT.